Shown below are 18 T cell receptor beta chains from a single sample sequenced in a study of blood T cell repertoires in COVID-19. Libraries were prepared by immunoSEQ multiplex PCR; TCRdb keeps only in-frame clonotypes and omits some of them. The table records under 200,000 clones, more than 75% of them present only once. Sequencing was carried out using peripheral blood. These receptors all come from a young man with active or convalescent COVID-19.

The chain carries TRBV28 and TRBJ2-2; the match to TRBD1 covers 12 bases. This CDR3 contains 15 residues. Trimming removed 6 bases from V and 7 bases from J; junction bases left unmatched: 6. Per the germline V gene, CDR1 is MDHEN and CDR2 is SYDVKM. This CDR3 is CASRTGTGGGGELFF. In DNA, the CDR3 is TGTGCCAGCAGAACCGGGACAGGGGGCGGCGGGGAGCTGTTTTTT.

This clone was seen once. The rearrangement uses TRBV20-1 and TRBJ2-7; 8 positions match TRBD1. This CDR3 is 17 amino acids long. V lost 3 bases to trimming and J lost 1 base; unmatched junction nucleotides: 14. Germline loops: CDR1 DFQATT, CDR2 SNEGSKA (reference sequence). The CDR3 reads CSASGQETGGSSYEQYV. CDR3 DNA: TGCAGTGCTAGTGGCCAGGAAACAGGGGGTTCATCCTACGAGCAGTACGTC.

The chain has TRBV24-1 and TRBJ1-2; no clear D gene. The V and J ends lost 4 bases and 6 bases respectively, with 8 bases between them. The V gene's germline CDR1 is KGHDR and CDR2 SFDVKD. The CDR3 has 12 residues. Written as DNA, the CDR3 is TGTGCCACCAGTGAACCCGGGAATGGCTACACCTTC. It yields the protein CATSEPGNGYTF.

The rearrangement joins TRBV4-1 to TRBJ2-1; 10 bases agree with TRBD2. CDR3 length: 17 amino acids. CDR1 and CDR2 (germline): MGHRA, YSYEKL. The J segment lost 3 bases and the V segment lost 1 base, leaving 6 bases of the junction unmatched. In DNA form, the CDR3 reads TGCGCCAGCAGCCAAGGCGCTAGCGGGAGCCTCTACAATGAGCAGTTCTTC. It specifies CASSQGASGSLYNEQFF.

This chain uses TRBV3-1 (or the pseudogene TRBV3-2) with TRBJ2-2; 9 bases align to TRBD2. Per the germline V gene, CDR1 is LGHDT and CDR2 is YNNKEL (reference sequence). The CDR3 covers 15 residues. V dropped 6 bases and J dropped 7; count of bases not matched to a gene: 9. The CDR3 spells CASRRLAAAGGELFF. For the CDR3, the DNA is TGTGCCAGCAGGAGACTAGCGGCGGCGGGCGGGGAGCTGTTTTTT.

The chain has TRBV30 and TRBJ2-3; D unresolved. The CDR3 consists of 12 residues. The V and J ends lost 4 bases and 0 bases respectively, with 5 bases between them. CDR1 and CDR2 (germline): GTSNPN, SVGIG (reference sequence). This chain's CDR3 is CAWMGSTDTQYF. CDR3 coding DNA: TGTGCCTGGATGGGCAGCACAGATACGCAGTATTTT. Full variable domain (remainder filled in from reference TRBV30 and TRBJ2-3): SQTIHQWPATLVQPVGSPLSLECTVEGTSNPNLYWYRQAAGRGLQLLFYSVGIGQISSEVPQNLSASRPQDRQFILSSKKLLLSDSGFYLCAWMGSTDTQYFGPGTRLTVL.

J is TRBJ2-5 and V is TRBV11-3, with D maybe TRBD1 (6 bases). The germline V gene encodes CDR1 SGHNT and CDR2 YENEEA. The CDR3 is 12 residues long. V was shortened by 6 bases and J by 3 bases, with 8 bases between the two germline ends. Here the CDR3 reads CASRRQEETQYF. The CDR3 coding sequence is TGTGCCAGCAGACGACAGGAAGAGACCCAGTACTTC. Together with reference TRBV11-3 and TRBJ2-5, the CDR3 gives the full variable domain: EAGVVQSPRYKIIEKKQPVAFWCNPISGHNTLYWYLQNLGQGPELLIRYENEEAVDDSQLPKDRFSAERLKGVDSTLKIQPAELGDSAVYLCASRRQEETQYFGPGTRLLVL.

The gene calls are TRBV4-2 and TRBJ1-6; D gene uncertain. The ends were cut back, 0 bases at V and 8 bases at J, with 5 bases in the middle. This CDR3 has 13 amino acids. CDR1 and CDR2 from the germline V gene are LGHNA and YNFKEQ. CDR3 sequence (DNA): TGTGCCAGCAGCCAAGATGTAGATTCACCCCTCCACTTT. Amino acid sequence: CASSQDVDSPLHF.

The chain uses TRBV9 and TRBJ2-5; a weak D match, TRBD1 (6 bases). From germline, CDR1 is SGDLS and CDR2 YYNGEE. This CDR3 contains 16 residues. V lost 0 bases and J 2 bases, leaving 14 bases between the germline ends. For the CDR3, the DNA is TGTGCCAGCAGCGTAGCGACAGGTGAGGGGCAAGAGACCCAGTACTTC. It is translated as CASSVATGEGQETQYF.

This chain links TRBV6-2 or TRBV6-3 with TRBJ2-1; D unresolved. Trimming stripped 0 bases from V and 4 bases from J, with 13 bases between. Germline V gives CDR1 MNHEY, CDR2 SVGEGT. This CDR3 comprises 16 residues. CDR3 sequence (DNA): TGTGCCAGCAGTTACTCGTGGGTAGCCCAATACAATGAGCAGTTCTTC. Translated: CASSYSWVAQYNEQFF.

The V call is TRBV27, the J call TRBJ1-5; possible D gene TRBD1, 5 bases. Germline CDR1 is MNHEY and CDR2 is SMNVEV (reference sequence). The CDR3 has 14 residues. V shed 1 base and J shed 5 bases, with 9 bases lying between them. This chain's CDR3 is CASSLLGADQPQHF. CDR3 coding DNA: TGTGCCAGCAGTTTATTAGGGGCAGATCAGCCCCAGCATTTT.

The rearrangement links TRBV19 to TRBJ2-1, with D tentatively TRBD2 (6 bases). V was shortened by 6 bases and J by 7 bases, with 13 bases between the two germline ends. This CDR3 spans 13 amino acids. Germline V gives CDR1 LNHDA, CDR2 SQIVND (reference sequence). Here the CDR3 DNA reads TGTGCCAGTAGCAACATGGAGGGTAATGAGCAGTTCTTC. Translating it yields CASSNMEGNEQFF.

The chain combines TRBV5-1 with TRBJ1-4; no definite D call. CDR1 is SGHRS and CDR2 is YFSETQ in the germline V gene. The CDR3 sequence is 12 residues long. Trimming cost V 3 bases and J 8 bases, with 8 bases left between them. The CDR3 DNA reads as TGCGCCAGCAGCTACGGCGGCGAAAAACTGTTTTTT. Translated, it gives CASSYGGEKLFF.

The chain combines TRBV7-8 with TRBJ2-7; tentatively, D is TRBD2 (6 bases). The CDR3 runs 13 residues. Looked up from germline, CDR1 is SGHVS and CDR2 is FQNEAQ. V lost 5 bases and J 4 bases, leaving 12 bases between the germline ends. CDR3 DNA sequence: TGTGCCAGCAGCCCGGCGGGGCTATACGAGCAGTACTTC. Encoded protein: CASSPAGLYEQYF. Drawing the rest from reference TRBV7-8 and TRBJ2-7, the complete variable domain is GAGVSQSPRYKVAKRGQDVALRCDPISGHVSLFWYQQALGQGPEFLTYFQNEAQLDKSGLPSDRFFAERPEGSVSTLKIQRTQQEDSAVYLCASSPAGLYEQYFGPGTRLTVT.

The CDR3 protein is CAWSTGVGLLAKNIQYF. DNA of the CDR3: TGTGCCTGGAGTACAGGGGTAGGCCTACTAGCCAAAAACATTCAGTACTTC. The chain couples TRBV30 to TRBJ2-4, with 7 bases matching TRBD1. In germline, CDR1 is GTSNPN, CDR2 SVGIG (reference sequence). The CDR3 length is 17 residues. V gave up 2 bases and J gave up 0 bases; unmatched junction bases: 10.

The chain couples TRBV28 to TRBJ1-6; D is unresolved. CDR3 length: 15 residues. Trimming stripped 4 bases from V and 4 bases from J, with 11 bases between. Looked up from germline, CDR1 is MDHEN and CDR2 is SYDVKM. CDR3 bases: TGTGCCAGCAGTTGGAGGGAAACGTATAATTCACCCCTCCACTTT. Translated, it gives CASSWRETYNSPLHF.

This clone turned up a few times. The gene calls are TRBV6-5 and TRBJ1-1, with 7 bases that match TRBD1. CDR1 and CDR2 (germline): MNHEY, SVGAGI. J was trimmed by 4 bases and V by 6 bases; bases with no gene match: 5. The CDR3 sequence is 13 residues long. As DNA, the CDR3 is TGTGCCAGCAGGCGACAGGGCCGCACTGAAGCTTTCTTT. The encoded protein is CASRRQGRTEAFF.

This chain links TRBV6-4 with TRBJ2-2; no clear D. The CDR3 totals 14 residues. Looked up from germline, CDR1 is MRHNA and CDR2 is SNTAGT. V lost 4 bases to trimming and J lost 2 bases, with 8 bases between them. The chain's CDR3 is CASSATANTGELFF. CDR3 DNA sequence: TGTGCCAGCAGTGCAACAGCAAACACCGGGGAGCTGTTTTTT.